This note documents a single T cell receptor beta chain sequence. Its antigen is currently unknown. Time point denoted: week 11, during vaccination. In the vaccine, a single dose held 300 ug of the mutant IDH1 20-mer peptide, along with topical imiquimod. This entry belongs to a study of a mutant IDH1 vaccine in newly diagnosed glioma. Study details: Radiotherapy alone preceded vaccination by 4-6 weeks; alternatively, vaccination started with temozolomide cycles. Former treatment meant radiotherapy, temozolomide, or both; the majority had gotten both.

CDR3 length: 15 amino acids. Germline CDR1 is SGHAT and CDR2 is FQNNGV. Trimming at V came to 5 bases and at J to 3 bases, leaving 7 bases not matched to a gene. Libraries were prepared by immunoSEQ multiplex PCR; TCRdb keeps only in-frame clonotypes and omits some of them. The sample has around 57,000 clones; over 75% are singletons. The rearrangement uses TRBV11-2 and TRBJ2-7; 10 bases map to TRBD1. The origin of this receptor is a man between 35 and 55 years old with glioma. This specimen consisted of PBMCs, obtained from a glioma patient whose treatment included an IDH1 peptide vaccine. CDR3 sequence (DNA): TGTGCCAGCAGCCTAGGACAGGGGGTGGTCTACGAGCAGTACGTC. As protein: CASSLGQGVVYEQYV.